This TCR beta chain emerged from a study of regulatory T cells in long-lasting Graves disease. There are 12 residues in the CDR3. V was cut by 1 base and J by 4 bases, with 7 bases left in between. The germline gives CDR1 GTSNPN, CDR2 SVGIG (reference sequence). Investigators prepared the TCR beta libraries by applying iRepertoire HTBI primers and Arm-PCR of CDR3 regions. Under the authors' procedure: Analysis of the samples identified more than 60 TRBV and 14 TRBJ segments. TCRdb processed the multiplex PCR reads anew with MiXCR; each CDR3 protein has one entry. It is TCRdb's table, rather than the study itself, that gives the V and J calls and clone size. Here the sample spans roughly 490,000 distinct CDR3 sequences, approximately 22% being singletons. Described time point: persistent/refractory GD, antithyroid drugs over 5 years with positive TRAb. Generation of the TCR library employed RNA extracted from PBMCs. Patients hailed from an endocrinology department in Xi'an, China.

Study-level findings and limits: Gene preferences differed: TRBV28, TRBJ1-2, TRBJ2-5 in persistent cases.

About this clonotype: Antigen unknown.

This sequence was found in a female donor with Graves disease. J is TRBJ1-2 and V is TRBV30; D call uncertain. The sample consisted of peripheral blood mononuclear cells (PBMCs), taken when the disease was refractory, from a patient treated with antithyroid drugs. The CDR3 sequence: CAWSGTAYGYTF. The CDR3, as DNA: TGTGCCTGGAGTGGGACGGCCTATGGCTACACCTTC.